This T cell receptor (beta chain) comes out of a study of cytomegalovirus exposure and HLA in healthy donors. The V and J ends lost 4 bases and 9 bases respectively, with 14 bases between them. CDR3 size: 14 residues. Germline V gives CDR1 SGHDT, CDR2 YYEEEE. PCR employed 60 Vbeta and 13 Jbeta primers. Assay used: immunoSEQ multiplex PCR; TCRdb lists only in-frame clones, some missing. Of tens of thousands of clones listed, around 85% are singletons. Study-level findings and limits: In a later analysis, TCR association rates varied by HLA locus: DRB1 most, HLA-C fewest. Sequencing probably produced one cluster of sequence variants that were highly shared. The study labeled approximately 150 TCR beta chains cytomegalovirus-associated.

About this clone: Antigen: not known.

The source is a girl aged 2-10 years in good health and CMV-seropositive. The specimen was PBMCs. The gene calls are TRBV5-6 and TRBJ1-6; D perhaps matches TRBD1 (5 bases). CDR3 sequence: CASSPGGSGSPLHF. CDR3 DNA: TGTGCCAGCAGCCCGGGGGGGTCTGGTTCACCCCTCCACTTT.